These 13 T cell receptor beta chains share one sample of origin, sequenced in a study of brain T cells in children with intractable seizures. Using immunoSEQ multiplex PCR, the repertoire was profiled, and TCRdb retains in-frame clones only, with some absent. Here the sample spans 95,000 to 120,000 clones, around 94% being singletons. Material: peripheral blood, obtained at surgery. The source is a boy in the first two years of life with hemimegalencephaly and intractable seizures.

V gene TRBV9 combines with J gene TRBJ2-7; D unclear. Germline V gives CDR1 SGDLS, CDR2 YYNGEE. This CDR3 contains 12 residues. The germline V and J ends were trimmed by 1 base and 7 bases, with 9 bases remaining between them. The CDR3 DNA follows: TGTGCCAGCAGCGTAAATGGGTGGGAGCAGTACTTC. Amino acids: CASSVNGWEQYF.

This chain joins TRBV7-9 and TRBJ2-7, with D possibly TRBD2 on 6 matching bases. Trimming took 5 bases from V and 0 from J, leaving 23 bases between them. The CDR3 has 18 amino acids. Germline lookup yields CDR1 SEHNR and CDR2 FQNEAQ (reference sequence). CDR3 protein: CASSDTRGGISGSYEQYF. CDR3 nucleotides: TGTGCCAGCAGCGACACTCGTGGGGGGATTTCGGGCTCCTACGAGCAGTACTTC. Using reference TRBV7-9 and TRBJ2-7 for the parts outside the CDR3, the full variable domain is DTGVSQNPRHKITKRGQNVTFRCDPISEHNRLYWYRQTLGQGPEFLTYFQNEAQLEKSRLLSDRFSAERPKGSFSTLEIQRTEQGDSAMYLCASSDTRGGISGSYEQYFGPGTRLTVT.

The rearrangement joins TRBV4-2 to TRBJ1-1; D is possibly TRBD1 (5 bases). From germline, CDR1 is LGHNA and CDR2 YNFKEQ. V shed 4 bases and J shed 5 bases, with 14 bases lying between them. CDR3 length equals 14 residues. CDR3 loop: CASSPQGVGTEAFF. For the CDR3, the DNA is TGTGCCAGCAGCCCTCAAGGGGTTGGGACTGAAGCTTTCTTT.

The chain carries TRBV3-1 (or the pseudogene TRBV3-2) and TRBJ1-1, with TRBD1 matching 12 bases. Trimming at V came to 6 bases and at J to 1 base, leaving 9 bases not matched to a gene. The CDR3 totals 17 residues. The V gene's germline CDR1 is LGHDT and CDR2 YNNKEL (reference sequence). Written as DNA, the CDR3 is TGTGCCAGCAGTTTCCGGGACAGGGGGCCTTCGAACACTGAAGCTTTCTTT. As protein: CASSFRDRGPSNTEAFF.

This chain uses TRBV4-2 with TRBJ2-3; D is uncertain. Germline V gives CDR1 LGHNA, CDR2 YNFKEQ. CDR3 length equals 16 residues. The V gene lost 0 bases and the J gene lost 3 bases, with 13 bases spanning the gap. The chain's CDR3 is CASSQEAELETDTQYF. The CDR3 nucleotides read TGTGCCAGCAGCCAAGAGGCGGAATTAGAGACAGATACGCAGTATTTT.

The rearrangement joins TRBV4-3 to TRBJ1-5; the D gene is possibly TRBD1 (6 bases). Germline lookup yields CDR1 LGHNA and CDR2 YSLEER. The CDR3 covers 17 residues. The V and J ends lost 0 bases and 1 base respectively, with 13 bases between them. The CDR3 sequence: CASSQDRYDRSNQPQHF. CDR3 nucleotide sequence: TGCGCCAGCAGCCAAGATCGATATGACAGGAGCAATCAGCCCCAGCATTTT.

The chain joins TRBV6-5 to TRBJ2-7, with TRBD1 as a possible D gene (5 bases). The CDR3 length is 14 residues. V lost 0 bases to trimming and J lost 6 bases, with 12 bases between them. CDR1 is MNHEY and CDR2 is SVGAGI in the germline V gene. CDR3 protein: CASSYSMSGREQYF. Here the CDR3 DNA reads TGTGCCAGCAGTTACTCGATGTCAGGGCGCGAGCAGTACTTC.

This clone was observed once. The chain links TRBV3-1 (or the pseudogene TRBV3-2) to TRBJ1-5; D is undetermined. The CDR3 loop spans 14 amino acids. Germline V CDR1 and CDR2: LGHDT, YNNKEL (reference sequence). Trimming removed 2 bases from V and 6 bases from J, with 11 bases in between. CDR3 in amino acids: CASSQKGLGQPQHF. CDR3 sequence (DNA): TGTGCCAGCAGCCAAAAGGGATTGGGTCAGCCCCAGCATTTT.

In its sample, this clone was seen once. The V call is TRBV28, the J call TRBJ2-5; D possibly uses TRBD1 or TRBD2 (5 bases each). The V gene's germline CDR1 is MDHEN and CDR2 SYDVKM. CDR3 size: 13 residues. CDR3 sequence (DNA): TGTCCCCGGCGTGGGGGATCCCAAGAGACCCAGTACTTC. Translated: CPRRGGSQETQYF.

The rearrangement joins TRBV29-1 to TRBJ2-3; TRBD2 aligns across 14 bases. J lost 5 bases, V lost 5 bases, and 18 bases had no gene match. There are 19 residues in the CDR3. Germline V gene sequence: CDR1 SQVTM, CDR2 ANQGSEA. The CDR3 sequence: CSVRITLGLAGGVRDTQYF. The CDR3 DNA sequence: TGCAGCGTTAGAATTACCCTCGGACTAGCGGGAGGAGTCAGAGATACGCAGTATTTT.

V is TRBV6-1 and J is TRBJ2-5, with TRBD2 as a possible D gene (6 bases). Germline loops: CDR1 MNHNS, CDR2 SASEGT. The CDR3 has 14 residues. Trimming removed 2 bases from V and 2 bases from J, with 9 bases in between. The chain's CDR3 is CASSETGRQETQYF. For the CDR3, the DNA is TGTGCCAGCAGTGAAACGGGGAGGCAAGAGACCCAGTACTTC.

V usage is TRBV27 and J usage is TRBJ2-7, with D possibly being TRBD2 (5 bases). The CDR3 contains 18 residues. Trimming removed 5 bases from V and 5 bases from J, with 28 bases in between. The V gene's germline CDR1 is MNHEY and CDR2 SMNVEV (reference sequence). CDR3 protein: CASSPIGVAPGFGNEQYF. CDR3 DNA sequence: TGTGCCAGCAGTCCTATCGGGGTCGCCCCGGGGTTCGGTAACGAGCAGTACTTC.

J is TRBJ1-2 and V is TRBV9; weak D call: TRBD1 (5 bases). Germline loops: CDR1 SGDLS, CDR2 YYNGEE. This CDR3 has 14 residues. The V and J ends lost 3 bases and 7 bases respectively, with 16 bases between them. The CDR3 DNA sequence: TGTGCCAGCAGCGGGAGCCCGGCAGGGTTTGGCTACACCTTC. This sequence encodes CASSGSPAGFGYTF.